Given below is one T cell receptor (beta chain) in context. One end of the junction fails to match germline, which may point to a read error. The data were produced by immunoSEQ multiplex PCR, yet TCRdb's version contains in-frame clones alone and is incomplete. The sample holds about 68,000 clones, roughly 90% seen once. The CDR3 consists of 10 residues. Germline V gives CDR1 SGHAT, CDR2 FQNNGV. Enrollment of patients from Seattle took place during active infection, with longitudinal follow-up. This specimen belongs to a study of blood T cell repertoires in COVID-19. The material sequenced was peripheral blood. The V call is TRBV11-2, the J call TRBJ1-3; D possibly corresponds to TRBD1 (5 bases). The origin of this receptor is a man aged 35 to 55 with COVID-19, enrolled during active disease. This CDR3 reads CSRQPNLSHF. The CDR3 nucleotides are TGTAGCAGACAGCCTAACTTGTCTCATTTT.